Each of the 14 T cell receptor beta chains below was sequenced from the same sample in a study of HIV-infected children after antiretroviral therapy interruption. Treatment of the sample: PENTA 11 planned treatment interruption arm or continuous ART arm. A 3' RACE protocol on RNA, with unique molecular identifiers, produced the TCR library. MiXCR, applied by TCRdb to the 3' RACE reads, yields one record per CDR3 protein. The table lists 40,000 or so distinct CDR3 sequences, 5% to 8% of them singletons, with about 0.97% in the top ten. The source material was CD45RA+ CD4+ T cells from PBMCs, pooled from several time points, sampled from a donor given antiretroviral therapy, either interrupted or continuous. Subset described: naive CD4+ CD45RA+ CD45RO- T cells. Receptor source: a pool of human donors with HIV.

This clonotype showed up just a few times. The V call is TRBV7-2, the J call TRBJ2-1; D not resolved. V was shortened by 6 bases and J by 11 bases, with 14 bases between the two germline ends. Germline-derived CDR1 and CDR2 are SGHTA and FQGNSA. The CDR3 contains 12 residues. CDR3 coding DNA: TGTGCCAGCAGTAATTGGTGGGAAAAGCAGTTCTTC. Its protein is CASSNWWEKQFF.

This clonotype was counted at least ten times. The chain joins TRBV12-3 or TRBV12-4 to TRBJ1-6, with no clear D. The CDR3 spans 16 residues. V gave up 7 bases and J gave up 7 bases, with 20 bases separating them. CDR3 in DNA: TGTGCCAGCACCTCCCTCGGTAGAGGGTCGAATTCACCCCTCCACTTT. Encoded protein: CASTSLGRGSNSPLHF.

The V and J genes are TRBV6-6 and TRBJ1-2; 9 nucleotides match TRBD1. This CDR3 is 13 amino acids long. From germline, CDR1 is MNHNY and CDR2 SVGAGI (reference sequence). Trimming at V came to 5 bases and at J to 6 bases, leaving 4 bases not matched to a gene. The CDR3 protein is CASSVGQGDGYTF. CDR3 bases: TGTGCCAGCAGTGTGGGACAGGGAGATGGCTACACCTTC.

This clonotype was observed many times. The chain employs TRBV5-6 and TRBJ1-5, with D hard to call. With 0 bases removed from V and 3 bases from J, the gap between germline ends came to 7 bases. The CDR3 contains 14 residues. CDR1 and CDR2 from the germline V gene are SGHDT and YYEEEE. The CDR3 bases are TGTGCCAGCAGCTTGGGGGCCTTCAATCAGCCCCAGCATTTT. Amino acid sequence: CASSLGAFNQPQHF.

This clonotype appeared many times. The chain joins TRBV20-1 to TRBJ2-3; 8 bases are shared with TRBD2. The germline CDR1 and CDR2 sequences are DFQATT and SNEGSKA (reference sequence). CDR3 length: 14 residues. V lost 2 bases to trimming and J lost 3 bases; unmatched junction nucleotides: 4. The CDR3: CSARRSGRTDTQYF. CDR3 bases: TGCAGTGCTAGACGGAGCGGGAGAACAGATACGCAGTATTTT.

In its sample, this clonotype was seen many times. The chain is built from TRBV7-2 and TRBJ2-4; TRBD2 aligns across 11 bases. The length of the CDR3 is 14 residues. After removal of 4 bases from V and 6 bases from J, the junction contained 2 bases not matched to a gene. The germline gives CDR1 SGHTA, CDR2 FQGNSA. CDR3 bases: TGTGCCAGCAGCTCCACTAGCGGGAGAAACATTCAGTACTTC. This encodes CASSSTSGRNIQYF.

This clonotype was seen many times. This chain uses TRBV15 with TRBJ1-1; D is uncertain. Germline V CDR1 and CDR2: LNHNV, YYDKDF (reference sequence). The CDR3 has 13 residues. Trimming cost V 4 bases and J 1 base, with 7 bases left between them. In DNA, the CDR3 is TGTGCCACCAGCACCACAGAGAACACTGAAGCTTTCTTT. This translates into CATSTTENTEAFF.

This clonotype was picked up a small number of times. Written as DNA, the CDR3 is TGTGCCAGCAGTAACCGGGCAGCACATTCACCCCTCCACTTT. Translation gives CASSNRAAHSPLHF. The genes are TRBV7-3 and TRBJ1-6; no reliable D call. The V and J ends lost 6 bases and 8 bases respectively, with 14 bases between them. Per germline, CDR1 SGHTA and CDR2 FQGTGA. The CDR3 is 14 amino acids. Full variable domain (remainder filled in from reference TRBV7-3 and TRBJ1-6): GAGVSQTPSNKVTEKGKYVELRCDPISGHTALYWYRQSLGQGPEFLIYFQGTGAADDSGLPNDRFFAVRPEGSVSTLKIQRTERGDSAVYLCASSNRAAHSPLHFGNGTRLTVT.

Ten or more counts support this clonotype. V gene TRBV2 combines with J gene TRBJ2-5; TRBD2 matches at 7 bases. J was trimmed by 5 bases and V by 3 bases; bases with no gene match: 12. Per germline, CDR1 SNHLY and CDR2 FYNNEI. The CDR3 runs 16 residues. The CDR3 reads CASSETPAGVGETQYF. CDR3 DNA: TGTGCCAGCAGTGAGACCCCTGCGGGAGTGGGGGAGACCCAGTACTTC.

The sample holds many counts of this clonotype. The gene calls are TRBV7-6 and TRBJ2-7, with 10 bases that match TRBD1. Germline trimming cut 1 base from V and 2 bases from J; bases unmatched to any gene: 2. From germline, CDR1 is SGHVS and CDR2 FNYEAQ. The CDR3 totals 15 residues. The CDR3 DNA reads as TGTGCCAGCAGCTTAGAAGGACAGGGGGCCTACGAGCAGTACTTC. Translation: CASSLEGQGAYEQYF.

This chain connects TRBV12-3 or TRBV12-4 to TRBJ1-6, with no clear D. The CDR3 consists of 13 residues. The germline V and J ends were trimmed by 2 bases and 6 bases, with 5 bases remaining between them. In nucleotides, the CDR3 is TGTGCCAGCAGTTTACGTGGTAATTCACCCCTCCACTTT. The encoded protein is CASSLRGNSPLHF.

This clonotype showed up many times. The J gene is TRBJ1-1, the V gene TRBV21-1; the D call of TRBD1 is as the table states it, not checked on the DNA. TRBV21-1 is reported as a pseudogene. CDR3 length: 16 residues. The CDR3 reads CASSLPGQGANTEVFF. Here the CDR3 DNA reads TGTGCCAGCAGTCTGCCTGGACAGGGGGCAAACACAGAAGTCTTCTTT.

V gene TRBV9 combines with J gene TRBJ2-7; D perhaps matches TRBD2 (5 bases). Deletions cut 0 bases from V and 1 base from J, with 11 bases between. The CDR3 sequence is 15 residues long. CDR1 and CDR2 (germline): SGDLS, YYNGEE. DNA of the CDR3: TGTGCCAGCAGCGTAGGACACAAGCGGTCCTACGAGCAGTACTTC. Translation gives CASSVGHKRSYEQYF.

This clonotype appeared many times. This chain links TRBV28 with TRBJ2-5; 8 bases match TRBD2. After removal of 3 bases from V and 5 bases from J, the junction contained 8 bases not matched to a gene. Germline CDR1 MDHEN, CDR2 SYDVKM. This CDR3 has 15 amino acids. The CDR3 DNA reads TGTGCCAGCAGTTTTGCGGGAGGCGGTATGGAGACCCAGTACTTC. Amino acids: CASSFAGGGMETQYF.